These 14 T cell receptor beta chains were sequenced from one sample in a study of cytomegalovirus exposure and HLA in healthy donors. PCR primers comprised 60 Vbeta and 13 Jbeta primers. The repertoire was sequenced with immunoSEQ multiplex PCR; TCRdb's copy has only in-frame clones and lacks some. The sample gives 120,000 or so clones, 65% to 80% of which show up once; under 3% is in the top ten. The sample taken for sequencing was PBMCs. The receptors derive from a woman between 40 and 55 years old in good health and CMV-seropositive.

This clone was detected once. CDR3 bases: TGTGCCAGCAGCTTAGGTCTAGACGGTCCGAGGGAAAAACTGTTTTTT. It yields the protein CASSLGLDGPREKLFF. This chain uses TRBV7-2 with TRBJ1-4; D is unclear. Germline loops: CDR1 SGHTA, CDR2 FQGNSA. This CDR3 is 16 amino acids long. The ends were cut back, 1 base at V and 8 bases at J, with 17 bases in the middle.

The V and J genes are TRBV7-2 and TRBJ1-4; D unclear. The CDR3 runs to 15 residues. The V gene's germline CDR1 is SGHTA and CDR2 FQGNSA. V lost 1 base and J lost 11, with 17 bases in between. Here the CDR3 DNA reads TGTGCCAGCAGCTTAGGTTACCCGCCAAACACCAAACTGTTTTTT. It yields the protein CASSLGYPPNTKLFF.

The V and J genes are TRBV4-1 and TRBJ2-2, with TRBD2 identical over 7 bases. CDR3 size: 13 residues. Looked up from germline, CDR1 is MGHRA and CDR2 is YSYEKL. With V trimmed by 4 bases and J by 11 bases, 7 bases remained unmatched. CDR3 protein: CASSLPLAEELFF. CDR3 DNA sequence: TGCGCCAGCAGCCTGCCTCTAGCGGAAGAGCTGTTTTTT.

This clone has a handful of counts. This chain connects TRBV6-5 to TRBJ2-5; D may be TRBD1 (6 bases). CDR1 and CDR2 from the germline V gene are MNHEY and SVGAGI. Deletions cut 5 bases from V and 1 base from J, with 14 bases between. The CDR3 extends over 15 amino acids. This CDR3 reads CASSLQGTFQETQYF. Written as DNA, the CDR3 is TGTGCCAGCAGTCTACAGGGTACCTTCCAAGAGACCCAGTACTTC.

This sequence joins TRBV4-1 and TRBJ2-7, with 7 bases aligning to TRBD1. This CDR3 has 15 amino acids. Trimming at V came to 0 bases and at J to 2 bases, leaving 4 bases not matched to a gene. Germline CDR1 and CDR2: MGHRA and YSYEKL. The CDR3 here is CASSQETGAPYEQYF. The CDR3 nucleotides are TGCGCCAGCAGCCAAGAAACAGGGGCTCCCTACGAGCAGTACTTC.

This rearrangement joins TRBV4-1 to TRBJ1-2, with D hard to call. Germline V gene lookup returns CDR1 MGHRA and CDR2 YSYEKL. V was cut by 0 bases and J by 7 bases, with 15 bases left in between. This CDR3 region has 15 residues. The DNA for the CDR3 is TGCGCCAGCAGCCAAGATCCGCGGGCCCCAGGTGGCTACACCTTC. Translation: CASSQDPRAPGGYTF.

This clone was counted between two and nine times. This chain connects TRBV13 to TRBJ2-1; 8 nucleotides line up with TRBD1. The CDR3 consists of 16 residues. J was trimmed by 3 bases and V by 5 bases; bases with no gene match: 9. Germline V gene lookup returns CDR1 PRHDT and CDR2 FYEKMQ (reference sequence). Here the CDR3 DNA reads TGTGCCAGCAGCCCACGACAGGGGCGAGGCTACAATGAGCAGTTCTTC. Protein: CASSPRQGRGYNEQFF.

J is TRBJ1-1 and V is TRBV18; 7 nucleotides line up with TRBD1. Losses at the gene ends were 0 bases for V and 0 bases for J; bases not matched to a gene: 1. The CDR3 is 15 amino acids. CDR1 is KGHSH, CDR2 LQKENI, per germline. Here the CDR3 DNA reads TGTGCCAGCTCACCACCAAGGGGGCTGAACACTGAAGCTTTCTTT. This translates into CASSPPRGLNTEAFF.

This clone has just a few counts. This chain uses TRBV15 with TRBJ2-2; 11 bases are shared with TRBD2. The CDR3 contains 15 residues. The germline V gene encodes CDR1 LNHNV and CDR2 YYDKDF (reference sequence). Trimming cost V 5 bases and J 14 bases; bases outside gene matches: 13. CDR3 residues: CATSGRGTSGGDLFF. CDR3 DNA: TGTGCCACCAGCGGCCGCGGGACTAGCGGAGGCGATCTGTTTTTT.

The V and J genes are TRBV29-1 and TRBJ2-1; D may be TRBD2 (5 bases). The CDR3 sequence is 11 residues long. Between the trimmed V and J ends, which lost 4 bases and 9 bases, there was a span of 10 bases. Per the germline V gene, CDR1 is SQVTM and CDR2 is ANQGSEA. The CDR3 DNA is TGCAGCGTTGTTGTGGCGGGTGAGCAGTTCTTC. Protein: CSVVVAGEQFF.

In DNA form, the CDR3 reads TGCGCCAGCAGCTTGGAACAGCCCCGGAGCACAGATACGCAGTATTTT. This gives the protein CASSLEQPRSTDTQYF. The chain joins TRBV5-1 to TRBJ2-3; D remains ambiguous. The germline V gene encodes CDR1 SGHRS and CDR2 YFSETQ. Trimming pared 0 bases from V and 0 bases from J, leaving 11 bases between. The CDR3 has 16 residues. The complete variable domain, with remaining parts taken from reference TRBV5-1 and TRBJ2-3, reads KAGVTQTPRYLIKTRGQQVTLSCSPISGHRSVSWYQQTPGQGLQFLFEYFSETQRNKGNFPGRFSGRQFSNSRSEMNVSTLELGDSALYLCASSLEQPRSTDTQYFGPGTRLTVL.

The chain uses TRBV5-4 and TRBJ1-2; D unclear. Germline CDR1 and CDR2: SGHNT and YYREEE (reference sequence). The CDR3 extends over 13 amino acids. V lost 2 bases to trimming and J lost 0 bases, with 5 bases between them. The CDR3 loop is CASSFTANYGYTF. CDR3 coding DNA: TGTGCCAGCAGCTTTACAGCTAACTATGGCTACACCTTC.

The CDR3 sequence: CASSWLRESNTEAFF. CDR3 DNA: TGTGCCAGCAGCTGGCTCAGGGAATCCAACACTGAAGCTTTCTTT. The genes are TRBV28 and TRBJ1-1; the D gene is possibly TRBD1 (5 bases). In germline, CDR1 is MDHEN, CDR2 SYDVKM. V lost 6 bases to trimming and J lost 2 bases, with 16 bases between them. The CDR3 is 15 residues long.

This CDR3 reads CASSLGDRADTQYF. The CDR3 nucleotides are TGTGCCAGCAGCTTAGGGGACAGGGCAGATACGCAGTATTTT. V gene TRBV11-2 combines with J gene TRBJ2-3; 9 bases fit TRBD1. V shed 1 base and J 4 bases; nucleotides not matched to a gene: 0. The V gene's germline CDR1 is SGHAT and CDR2 FQNNGV. The CDR3 loop spans 14 amino acids.